This T cell receptor (beta chain) emerged from a study of tumor-infiltrating lymphocytes in localized non-small cell lung cancer. Whole-study context: Patients included smokers and never-smokers with various histologies, some sampled after neoadjuvant chemotherapy. Each patient gave resected tumor and non-adjacent uninvolved lung tissue.

Notes on the study in general: No link was found between tumor T-cell fraction and recurrence-free survival.

Only a few counts were recorded for this clone. Its antigen is unidentified. The CDR3 length is 18 residues. V was trimmed by 0 bases and J by 2 bases, leaving 19 bases between them. CDR1 and CDR2 from the germline V gene are SGHRS and YFSETQ. Sequencing was performed with immunoSEQ multiplex PCR; in TCRdb, only in-frame clones are kept and a portion is missing. Of about 23,000 clones listed, approximately 70% are singletons. V usage is TRBV5-1 and J usage is TRBJ2-3, with D perhaps TRBD2 (6 bases). The sequenced sample consisted of lung tumor tissue. The clonotype comes from a human donor with non-small cell lung cancer. The CDR3 coding sequence is TGCGCCAGCAGCTTGGACAATCGCGGACGCGGGAACACAGATACGCAGTATTTT. Amino acid sequence: CASSLDNRGRGNTDTQYF.